This T cell receptor (beta chain) was profiled in a study of cytomegalovirus exposure and HLA in healthy donors. The PCR made use of 60 Vbeta and 13 Jbeta primers. This table comes from immunoSEQ multiplex PCR, and its TCRdb copy is limited to in-frame clones, with some not included. Altogether just under 250,000 clones are present, roughly 82% being singletons, with the ten largest covering 5% to 6.5%. Of note for this clone: Its cognate antigen is unknown.

Study-wide points: Reports described diagnosis of cytomegalovirus status by the classifier as highly specific and sensitive. Later analysis suggested most CMV-associated TCR beta chains were HLA-restricted. The records held CMV serostatus as the only immune exposure information.

The V and J ends lost 5 bases and 5 bases, in that order; junction bases with no gene match: 6. This CDR3 spans 13 amino acids. CDR1 is SQVTM, CDR2 ANQGSEA, per germline. The sample was PBMCs. The chain couples TRBV29-1 to TRBJ1-1; 9 bases are a match to TRBD1. This receptor was identified in a woman aged 40 to 50 in good health and CMV-seropositive. The DNA for the CDR3 is TGCAGCGTTCGACCGACAGGGGGTACTGAAGCTTTCTTT. Translated, it gives CSVRPTGGTEAFF.